This T cell receptor beta chain was identified in a study of T-cell reconstitution after alpha-beta-depleted transplantation in children (dated by TCRdb to 2016 to 2018). Regarding the research as a whole: Using TCR repertoire profiling, the study followed T-cell immune reconstitution in a quantitative way in children after TCRalphabeta/CD19-depleted allogeneic hematopoietic cell transplantation.

To prepare the library, PCR was applied. Reads for this sample came from an Illumina HiSeq 2500. To normalize quantification of the TCRbeta repertoire, the TCR libraries were built with molecular barcoding that relied on unique molecular identifiers. TCRdb itself trimmed the public reads at Q25 with fastp, ran MiXCR and retained productive beta chains. Rows are combined by CDR3 protein, so each entry shows the most common genes and DNA. The sample data list hundreds of thousands of distinct CDR3 sequences, and 12% of these were observed just once. Approximately 2.4% of the sample is held by the ten biggest clonotypes. Ten or more counts support this clonotype. The clone's antigen remains unknown. There are no base qualities to consult, and no much larger clone falls within one base. The germline V gene yields MDHEN for CDR1 and SYDVKM for CDR2. CDR3 length: 15 amino acids, cysteine to phenylalanine. CDR3 DNA only is kept here, 45 bases in frame from base 1. After removal of 1 base from V and 5 bases from J, the junction retains 6 bases not matched to a gene.

This chain is built from TRBV28 and TRBJ2-5, with 8 bases in between that match TRBD1. Sequenced here: PBMCs from the stem cell graft donor, sampled from the stem cell graft. The clonotype comes from a human donor who donated a stem cell graft to a child with acute lymphoblastic leukemia. The sequenced DNA is TGTGCCAGCAGTTTATTGGCAGGGGGCGCCGAGACCCAGTACTTC. This gives the protein CASSLLAGGAETQYF.